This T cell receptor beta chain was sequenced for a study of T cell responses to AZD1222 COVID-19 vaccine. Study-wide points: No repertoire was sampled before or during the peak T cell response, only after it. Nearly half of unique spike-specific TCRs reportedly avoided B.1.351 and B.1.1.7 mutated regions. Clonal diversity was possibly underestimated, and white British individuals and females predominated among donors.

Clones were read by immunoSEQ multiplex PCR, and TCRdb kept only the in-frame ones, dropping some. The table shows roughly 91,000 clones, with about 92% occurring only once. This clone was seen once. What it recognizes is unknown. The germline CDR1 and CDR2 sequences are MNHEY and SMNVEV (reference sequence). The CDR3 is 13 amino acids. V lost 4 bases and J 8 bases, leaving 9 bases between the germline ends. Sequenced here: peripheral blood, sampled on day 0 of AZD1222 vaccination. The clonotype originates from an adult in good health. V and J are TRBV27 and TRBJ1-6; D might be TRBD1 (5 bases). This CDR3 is CASSSREYSPLHF. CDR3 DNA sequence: TGTGCCAGCAGTTCCAGGGAGTATTCACCCCTCCACTTT.